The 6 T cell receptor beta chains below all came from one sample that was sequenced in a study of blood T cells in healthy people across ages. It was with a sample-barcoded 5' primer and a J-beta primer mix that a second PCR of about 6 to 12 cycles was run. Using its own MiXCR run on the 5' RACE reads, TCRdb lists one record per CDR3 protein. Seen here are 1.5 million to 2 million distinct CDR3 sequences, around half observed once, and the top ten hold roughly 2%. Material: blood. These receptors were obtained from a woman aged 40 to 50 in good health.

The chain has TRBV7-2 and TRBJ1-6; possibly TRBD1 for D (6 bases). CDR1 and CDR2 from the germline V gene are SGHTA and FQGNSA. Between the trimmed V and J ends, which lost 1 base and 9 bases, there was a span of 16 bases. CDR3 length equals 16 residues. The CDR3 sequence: CASSLVGTGAVSPLHF. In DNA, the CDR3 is TGTGCCAGCAGCTTAGTAGGGACGGGGGCTGTTTCACCCCTCCACTTT.

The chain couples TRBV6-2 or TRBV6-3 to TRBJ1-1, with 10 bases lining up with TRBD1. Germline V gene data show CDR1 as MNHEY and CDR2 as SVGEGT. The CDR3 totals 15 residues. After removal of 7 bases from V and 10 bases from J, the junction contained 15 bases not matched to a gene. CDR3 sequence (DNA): TGTGCCAGCACCCTTATCGGGACAGGGGCCTTCGGAGCTTTCTTT. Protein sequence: CASTLIGTGAFGAFF.

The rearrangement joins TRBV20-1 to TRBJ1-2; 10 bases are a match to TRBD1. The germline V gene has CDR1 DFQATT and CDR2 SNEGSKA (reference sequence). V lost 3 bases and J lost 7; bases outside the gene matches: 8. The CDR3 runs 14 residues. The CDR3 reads CSASVGDRGPGYTF. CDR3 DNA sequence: TGCAGTGCTAGTGTGGGCGACAGGGGGCCTGGCTACACCTTC.

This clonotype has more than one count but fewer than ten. As DNA, the CDR3 is TGTGCCAGCAGTTCTGCCCTGCGGGGGGCGAAAGAGACCCAGTACTTC. This gives the protein CASSSALRGAKETQYF. The J gene is TRBJ2-5, the V gene TRBV6-5; TRBD2 agrees at 8 bases. After removal of 4 bases from V and 3 bases from J, the junction contained 10 bases not matched to a gene. Germline CDR1 and CDR2: MNHEY and SVGAGI. The CDR3 is 16 amino acids.

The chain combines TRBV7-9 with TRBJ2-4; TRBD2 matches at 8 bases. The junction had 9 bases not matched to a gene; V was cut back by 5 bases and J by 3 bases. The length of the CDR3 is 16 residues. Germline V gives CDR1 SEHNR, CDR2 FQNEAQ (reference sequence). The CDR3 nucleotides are TGTGCCAGCAGCCCGGCGGGGGGAGGAGGCAAAAACATTCAGTACTTC. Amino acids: CASSPAGGGGKNIQYF.

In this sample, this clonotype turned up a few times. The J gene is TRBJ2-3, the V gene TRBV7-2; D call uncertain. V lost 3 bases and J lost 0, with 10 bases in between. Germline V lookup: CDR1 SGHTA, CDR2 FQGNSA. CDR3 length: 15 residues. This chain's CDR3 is CASSFYTTSTDTQYF. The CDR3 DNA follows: TGTGCCAGCAGCTTCTACACGACAAGCACAGATACGCAGTATTTT.